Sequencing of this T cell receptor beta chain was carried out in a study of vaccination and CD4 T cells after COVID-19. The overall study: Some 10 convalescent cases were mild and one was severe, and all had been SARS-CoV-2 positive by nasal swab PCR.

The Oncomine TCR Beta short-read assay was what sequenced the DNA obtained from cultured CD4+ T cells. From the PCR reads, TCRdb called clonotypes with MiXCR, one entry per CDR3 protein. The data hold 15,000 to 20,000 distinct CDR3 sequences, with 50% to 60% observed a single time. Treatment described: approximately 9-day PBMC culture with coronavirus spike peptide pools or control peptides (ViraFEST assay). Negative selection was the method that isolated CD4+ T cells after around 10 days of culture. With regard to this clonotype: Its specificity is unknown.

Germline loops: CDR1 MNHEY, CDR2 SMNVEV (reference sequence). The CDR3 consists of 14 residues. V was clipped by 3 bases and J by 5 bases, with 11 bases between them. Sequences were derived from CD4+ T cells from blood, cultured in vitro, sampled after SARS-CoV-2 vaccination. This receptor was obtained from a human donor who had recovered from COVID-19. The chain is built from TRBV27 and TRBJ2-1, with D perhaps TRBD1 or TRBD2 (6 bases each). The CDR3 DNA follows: TGTGCCAGCAGTTTCTCGGGGGCGAACAATGAGCAGTTCTTC. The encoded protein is CASSFSGANNEQFF.